Each of the 15 T cell receptor beta chains below was sequenced from the same sample in a study of blood T cell repertoires in COVID-19 (dated by TCRdb to the early 2020s). The protocol used for the library was the immunoSEQ multiplex PCR assay. Entries here come from immuneACCESS through TCRdb and include only in-frame sequences with V and J called. Some clones fail to appear in such tables; in the studies checked, an unresolved V gene covers under half of the shortfall, and the cause of the remainder is unknown. The sample table lists under 250,000 clones, about four fifths of them with a count of one. Less than 15% of the sample is in the top ten clones. The sample taken for sequencing was peripheral blood. All receptors come from a middle-aged woman with acute or convalescent COVID-19.

CDR3 coding DNA: TGTGCCAGTAGTATCAGGGGGAGCTCCTACAATGAGCAGTTCTTC. It encodes CASSIRGSSYNEQFF. This rearrangement joins TRBV19 to TRBJ2-1, with 7 bases identical to TRBD1. Germline V gene lookup returns CDR1 LNHDA and CDR2 SQIVND (reference sequence). The J segment lost 0 bases and the V segment lost 3 bases, leaving 2 bases of the junction unmatched. The CDR3 is made up of 15 amino acids.

This clone appeared once. This chain connects TRBV4-2 to TRBJ2-2; possibly TRBD2 for D (6 bases). Deletions cut 5 bases from V and 7 bases from J, with 14 bases between. From germline, CDR1 is LGHNA and CDR2 YNFKEQ. The CDR3 is made up of 14 amino acids. The CDR3 reads CASSGYLANGELFF. In DNA form, the CDR3 reads TGTGCCAGCAGCGGGTACCTAGCGAACGGGGAGCTGTTTTTT.

This clone was recorded a few times. The chain uses TRBV11-1 and TRBJ1-2, with 8 positions matching TRBD1. J lost 4 bases, V lost 5 bases, and 9 bases had no gene match. The CDR3 spans 15 residues. Germline V CDR1 and CDR2: SGHAT, FQDESV (reference sequence). The CDR3 reads CASSTRTGILYGYTF. The CDR3 nucleotides read TGTGCCAGCAGCACCCGGACAGGGATCCTCTATGGCTACACCTTC.

The chain employs TRBV19 and TRBJ2-7; D is possibly TRBD1 (6 bases). Germline assignment: CDR1 LNHDA and CDR2 SQIVND (reference sequence). V was cut by 5 bases and J by 2 bases, with 13 bases left in between. The CDR3 runs 14 residues. The CDR3 spells CASSGTGTTYEQYF. CDR3 sequence (DNA): TGTGCCAGTAGTGGGACCGGGACAACCTACGAGCAGTACTTC.

J is TRBJ1-4 and V is TRBV5-3, with TRBD1 identical over 9 bases. TRBV5-3 has ORF status, its function being uncertain. The CDR3 has 15 amino acids. V trimming: 4 bases; J trimming: 5 bases; junction bases outside the gene matches: 6. The CDR3 region has the DNA TGTGCCAGAAGCGCAACAGGGGGCGCGAATGAAAAACTGTTTTTT. Translating it yields CARSATGGANEKLFF.

The V call is TRBV11-2, the J call TRBJ2-1; 9 nucleotides match TRBD2. The V and J ends lost 8 bases and 4 bases, in that order; junction bases with no gene match: 6. Germline loops: CDR1 SGHAT, CDR2 FQNNGV. There are 14 residues in the CDR3. CDR3 sequence reads: CASGWRGGYNEQFF. The CDR3 DNA is TGTGCCAGCGGATGGCGGGGGGGGTACAATGAGCAGTTCTTC.

The gene calls are TRBV7-2 and TRBJ2-1, with 10 positions matching TRBD2. The CDR3 is 14 amino acids. V dropped 5 bases and J dropped 10; count of bases not matched to a gene: 8. Per germline, CDR1 SGHTA and CDR2 FQGNSA. CDR3 loop: CASSPGLATWEQFF. The CDR3 bases are TGTGCCAGCAGCCCGGGACTAGCGACTTGGGAGCAGTTCTTC.

This clone appeared many times. The chain joins TRBV6-4 to TRBJ2-3; 8 bases are a match to TRBD2. The CDR3 has 15 residues. Germline loops: CDR1 MRHNA, CDR2 SNTAGT. The ends lost 3 bases at V and 0 bases at J; junction bases unmatched: 2. CDR3 bases: TGTGCCAGCAGTGAGAGCGGGGGTAGCACAGATACGCAGTATTTT. Translation gives CASSESGGSTDTQYF.

This rearrangement joins TRBV18 to TRBJ2-1, with 9 bases aligning to TRBD2. This CDR3 has 17 amino acids. The germline V gene encodes CDR1 KGHSH and CDR2 LQKENI. V gave up 5 bases and J gave up 4 bases; unmatched junction bases: 12. For the CDR3, the DNA is TGTGCCAGCTCATCCTCCGGGGGGCTAGCGGGGTACAATGAGCAGTTCTTC. Its translation: CASSSSGGLAGYNEQFF.

The CDR3 bases are TGTGCCAGCAGCCAAGGGACAGTGTCAGGGGCCAACGTCCTGACTTTC. Its translation: CASSQGTVSGANVLTF. V gene TRBV4-2 combines with J gene TRBJ2-6; D may be TRBD1 (6 bases). V lost 1 base and J lost 4, with 11 bases in between. Germline-derived CDR1 and CDR2 are LGHNA and YNFKEQ. The CDR3 is 16 amino acids.

This chain uses TRBV5-6 with TRBJ2-3, with a weak D call TRBD2 (5 bases). Trimming took off 0 bases at V and 4 bases at J, with 9 bases between the two ends. This CDR3 has 14 amino acids. Germline V gene lookup returns CDR1 SGHDT and CDR2 YYEEEE. The CDR3 DNA sequence: TGTGCCAGCAGCTTGGCGGGAAGGGCAGATACGCAGTATTTT. As protein: CASSLAGRADTQYF.

This chain connects TRBV21-1 to TRBJ2-1; TRBD2, the D gene given by the table, was not confirmed from the DNA. TRBV21-1 is listed as a pseudogene. This CDR3 region has 15 residues. In DNA form, the CDR3 reads TGTGCCAGCTCTAGGGGCGGGATCATACTTAATGAGCAGTTCTTC. Its translation is CASSRGGIILNEQFF.

In the case of this clone: The same CDR3 arises from other DNA sequences in this sample as well. The chain couples TRBV30 to TRBJ2-1; perhaps TRBD2 as D (5 bases). This CDR3 has 13 amino acids. V was pared by 0 bases and J by 10 bases, with 13 bases between. Germline V lookup: CDR1 GTSNPN, CDR2 SVGIG (reference sequence). CDR3 region: CAWSVLGGGEQFF. CDR3 DNA sequence: TGTGCCTGGAGTGTACTAGGAGGTGGGGAGCAGTTCTTC. Drawing the rest from reference TRBV30 and TRBJ2-1, the complete variable domain is SQTIHQWPATLVQPVGSPLSLECTVEGTSNPNLYWYRQAAGRGLQLLFYSVGIGQISSEVPQNLSASRPQDRQFILSSKKLLLSDSGFYLCAWSVLGGGEQFFGPGTRLTVL.

The chain links TRBV18 to TRBJ1-2; 7 nucleotides agree with TRBD1. The CDR3 covers 14 residues. Trimming cost V 3 bases and J 2 bases; bases outside gene matches: 3. Germline values: CDR1 KGHSH, CDR2 LQKENI. CDR3 amino acids: CASSPGQDNYGYTF. In nucleotides, the CDR3 is TGTGCCAGCTCACCCGGACAGGACAACTATGGCTACACCTTC.

This chain connects TRBV29-1 to TRBJ2-5; TRBD2 matches 10 bases. This CDR3 contains 14 residues. The V segment lost 7 bases and the J segment 3 bases; nucleotides outside the gene matches: 8. Germline CDR1 and CDR2: SQVTM and ANQGSEA. In DNA, the CDR3 is TGCAGCGCCCCAGCGGGAGGGAGGGAAGAGACCCAGTACTTC. It yields the protein CSAPAGGREETQYF.